What follows is one T cell receptor beta chain and its context. The junction had 13 bases not matched to a gene; V was cut back by 4 bases and J by 0 bases. The CDR3 extends over 20 amino acids. Germline CDR1 is MDHEN and CDR2 is SYDVKM. These data are taken from a study of control samples from healthy donors and cancer patients. TCRdb's copy holds only in-frame clones and misses some; the assay was immunoSEQ multiplex PCR. The table records more than 150,000 clones, roughly 92% of them present only once. The receptor comes from a man between 50 and 59 years old in good health. The sequenced material came from blood. This rearrangement joins TRBV28 to TRBJ2-6; 9 nucleotides line up with TRBD1. The CDR3 sequence: CASSSLGTGGRFSGANVLTF. The CDR3 DNA reads as TGTGCCAGCAGTTCACTGGGAACAGGGGGCCGCTTCTCTGGGGCCAACGTCCTGACTTTC.